The clone carrying this TCR beta chain has a handful of counts. Its antigen is unknown. These data originate in a study of T-cell reconstitution after alpha-beta-depleted transplantation in children. Findings of the study overall: The main origin of T-cell counts and diversity one year after transplant was newly produced T cells. After transplant, at about two months, alpha-beta T cells were reportedly derived from several hundred expanded graft clones. Surviving recipient T cells and thymic progenitors accounted for the high day-60 TCRbeta diversity observed in some patients.

Germline trimming cut 0 bases from V and 4 bases from J; bases unmatched to any gene: 7. CDR1 SGHRS and CDR2 YFSETQ come from the germline V gene. The CDR3 loop spans 17 amino acids. Preparation of the TCRbeta library used unique molecular identifiers. Via MiXCR, TCRdb re-called the PCR reads, giving one row per CDR3 protein. The sample includes some 600,000 distinct CDR3 sequences, 13% of them seen just once. The sample consisted of PBMCs, mostly from graft donor cells, taken 360 days after TCRalphabeta/CD19-depleted stem cell transplant. The TCR sequence derives from a male patient younger than 18 who had a stem cell transplant for acute myeloid leukemia, so the T cells may come from the graft donor. The chain recombines TRBV5-1 with TRBJ2-3; TRBD2 matches 11 bases. The CDR3 protein is CASSLALLAGGADTQYF. The DNA for the CDR3 is TGCGCCAGCAGCTTGGCCCTTCTAGCGGGAGGAGCAGATACGCAGTATTTT.